The 11 T cell receptor beta chains listed next were all sequenced from one sample in a study of CD8 T cells in ankylosing spondylitis. Via MiXCR, TCRdb re-called the 5' RACE reads, giving one row per CDR3 protein. The sample yields about 240,000 distinct CDR3 sequences, less than 10% seen once. The material sequenced was blood, either unsorted or a sorted T cell fraction (not recorded which). All receptors derive from a male donor with ankylosing spondylitis or in good health (not recorded which).

There are many counts of this clonotype. The rearrangement links TRBV4-2 to TRBJ2-7; 7 bases fit TRBD1. The trim removed 4 bases at V and 3 bases at J, leaving 12 bases unmatched. Germline V gene sequence: CDR1 LGHNA, CDR2 YNFKEQ. This CDR3 has 16 residues. The CDR3 nucleotides read TGTGCCAGCAGCCCTAAGGGTACAGGGGCAGACTACGAGCAGTACTTC. It translates to CASSPKGTGADYEQYF.

This clonotype occurred many times. The chain employs TRBV20-1 and TRBJ1-4, with a weak D call TRBD1 (5 bases). The CDR3 consists of 12 residues. Per the germline V gene, CDR1 is DFQATT and CDR2 is SNEGSKA (reference sequence). Trimming removed 7 bases at V and 0 bases at J, with 6 bases between. Here the CDR3 reads CSGTSTNEKLFF. CDR3 sequence (DNA): TGCAGTGGGACATCAACTAATGAAAAACTGTTTTTT.

This clonotype was found many times. The rearrangement links TRBV29-1 to TRBJ2-2, with 9 bases fitting TRBD1. Germline assignment: CDR1 SQVTM and CDR2 ANQGSEA. The CDR3 length is 12 residues. V lost 6 bases and J lost 6; bases outside the gene matches: 2. CDR3 DNA sequence: TGCAGCGTGGACAGGGGTCCCGGGGAGCTGTTTTTT. Translation gives CSVDRGPGELFF.

This clonotype was seen repeatedly, ten times or more. The rearrangement uses TRBV9 and TRBJ2-7, with 7 bases fitting TRBD2. Trimming removed 3 bases from V and 0 bases from J; junction bases left unmatched: 9. This CDR3 has 16 residues. Germline V gene lookup returns CDR1 SGDLS and CDR2 YYNGEE. The CDR3 here is CASSAGLAVPSYEQYF. The CDR3 nucleotides are TGTGCCAGCAGCGCCGGGCTAGCGGTCCCCTCCTACGAGCAGTACTTC.

This clonotype was seen ten or more times. The chain recombines TRBV5-1 with TRBJ1-4; 9 nucleotides match TRBD1. The CDR3 covers 15 residues. V was clipped by 3 bases and J by 3 bases; unmatched bases: 3. Germline CDR1 and CDR2: SGHRS and YFSETQ. This chain's CDR3 is CASSSRQGANEKLFF. CDR3 nucleotides: TGCGCCAGCAGCTCCAGACAGGGGGCTAATGAAAAACTGTTTTTT. Full variable domain (outside the CDR3, taken from reference TRBV5-1 and TRBJ1-4): KAGVTQTPRYLIKTRGQQVTLSCSPISGHRSVSWYQQTPGQGLQFLFEYFSETQRNKGNFPGRFSGRQFSNSRSEMNVSTLELGDSALYLCASSSRQGANEKLFFGSGTQLSVL.

Ten or more counts support this clonotype. The gene calls are TRBV5-1 and TRBJ2-3; TRBD1 aligns across 9 bases. Germline V gene data show CDR1 as SGHRS and CDR2 as YFSETQ. Germline trimming cut 5 bases from V and 2 bases from J; bases unmatched to any gene: 6. The CDR3 runs 15 residues. For the CDR3, the DNA is TGCGCCAGCAGACTAGGACAGGGGATCACAGATACGCAGTATTTT. Protein: CASRLGQGITDTQYF.

The table lists this clonotype with many counts. The chain has TRBV12-3 or TRBV12-4 and TRBJ2-1; the D gene is possibly TRBD1 (6 bases). Trimming shortened V by 6 bases and J by 9 bases, and 18 bases separated the two germline ends. The CDR3 extends over 14 amino acids. CDR3 in amino acids: CASSLTGSGAEQFF. The CDR3 DNA follows: TGTGCCAGCAGCCTTACAGGGTCCGGGGCTGAGCAGTTCTTC.

This clonotype was picked up many times. This chain uses TRBV5-8 with TRBJ1-5, with 7 bases aligning to TRBD1. V lost 3 bases to trimming and J lost 4 bases; unmatched junction nucleotides: 10. Germline CDR1 reads SGHTS; CDR2 reads YDEGEE. The CDR3 loop spans 16 amino acids. CDR3 protein: CASSSRTGGTNQPQHF. The CDR3 DNA reads as TGTGCCAGCAGCTCAAGGACAGGAGGCACAAATCAGCCCCAGCATTTT.

This clonotype was seen many times. V usage is TRBV21-1 and J usage is TRBJ2-3; the table's D call, TRBD1, was not checked against the DNA. TRBV21-1 is a pseudogene. CDR3 length: 15 amino acids. The CDR3 is CASSKEGGGTDTQYF. In DNA, the CDR3 is TGTGCCAGCAGCAAAGAGGGCGGGGGCACAGATACGCAGTATTTT.

The chain is built from TRBV6-2 or TRBV6-3 and TRBJ2-7; D possibly corresponds to TRBD1 (6 bases). Germline values: CDR1 MNHEY, CDR2 SVGEGT. The CDR3 is 14 amino acids. The V and J ends lost 5 bases and 1 base respectively, with 12 bases between them. CDR3 DNA sequence: TGTGCCAGCAGTCCCCGGGACAAATCCTACGAGCAGTACTTC. Its protein product is CASSPRDKSYEQYF.

The chain has TRBV19 and TRBJ2-7; 7 positions match TRBD1. The CDR3 loop spans 13 amino acids. Germline V gives CDR1 LNHDA, CDR2 SQIVND (reference sequence). Germline trimming cut 4 bases from V and 3 bases from J; bases unmatched to any gene: 3. The chain's CDR3 is CASSRDRRYEQYF. The CDR3 coding sequence is TGTGCCAGTAGTAGGGACAGACGCTACGAGCAGTACTTC.